The next 20 T cell receptor beta chains were all read from a single sample in a study of CD8 T cells in Susac syndrome. cDNA came from about 0.46 to 1 ug RNA primed by random hexamers. From the immunoSEQ multiplex PCR reads, TCRdb called clonotypes with MiXCR, one entry per CDR3 protein. Seen here are about 120,000 distinct CDR3 sequences, 92% observed once, and the top ten hold approximately 0.12%. The sample consisted of CD8+ T cells from PBMCs. These receptors were collected from a human donor in good health.

The sample holds one count of this clonotype. The chain uses TRBV5-1 and TRBJ1-2, with D possibly matching TRBD1 (6 bases). The CDR3 spans 17 residues. CDR1 is SGHRS, CDR2 YFSETQ, per germline. V lost 0 bases, J lost 4 bases, and 19 bases lay in between. CDR3 region: CASSLEGVVRGSYGYTF. The CDR3 nucleotides are TGCGCCAGCAGCTTGGAGGGGGTCGTGAGGGGCAGCTATGGCTACACCTTC.

The rearrangement uses TRBV5-8 and TRBJ2-3, with 7 bases that match TRBD1. J was trimmed by 2 bases and V by 2 bases; bases with no gene match: 8. Germline V gene data show CDR1 as SGHTS and CDR2 as YDEGEE. The CDR3 totals 16 residues. The DNA of the CDR3 is TGTGCCAGCAGCTTCATGGGACAGTCCATCACAGATACGCAGTATTTT. Translating it yields CASSFMGQSITDTQYF.

This sequence joins TRBV5-4 and TRBJ2-2; D not certain. CDR3 length: 14 residues. Trimming removed 5 bases at V and 1 base at J, with 9 bases between. Germline V gene sequence: CDR1 SGHNT, CDR2 YYREEE (reference sequence). The CDR3 loop is CASREDMNTGELFF. Written as DNA, the CDR3 is TGTGCCAGCAGGGAAGATATGAACACCGGGGAGCTGTTTTTT.

The count of this clonotype is one. The V call is TRBV6-4, the J call TRBJ1-2; the match to TRBD1 covers 9 bases. The CDR3 spans 17 residues. Trimming removed 4 bases from V and 3 bases from J; junction bases left unmatched: 12. The germline CDR1 and CDR2 sequences are MRHNA and SNTAGT. CDR3 loop: CASSVIKGQGGDYGYTF. CDR3 coding DNA: TGTGCCAGCAGTGTGATTAAGGGACAGGGTGGGGACTATGGCTACACCTTC.

The chain employs TRBV4-3 and TRBJ1-2; D unresolved. CDR3 size: 16 residues. V was clipped by 2 bases and J by 5 bases, with 18 bases between them. In germline, CDR1 is LGHNA, CDR2 YSLEER. The CDR3 reads CASSQNPGAFRYGYTF. In DNA form, the CDR3 reads TGCGCCAGCAGCCAAAACCCAGGCGCCTTTCGGTATGGCTACACCTTC.

The V and J genes are TRBV6-1 and TRBJ1-2; TRBD1 agrees at 7 bases. CDR3 length equals 14 residues. V trimming: 4 bases; J trimming: 5 bases; junction bases outside the gene matches: 7. The V gene's germline CDR1 is MNHNS and CDR2 SASEGT. CDR3 loop: CASSGGTDAYGYTF. The CDR3 nucleotides read TGTGCCAGCAGTGGGGGGACAGATGCTTATGGCTACACCTTC.

V and J are TRBV7-2 and TRBJ1-2, with 10 positions matching TRBD1. The ends lost 3 bases at V and 8 bases at J; junction bases unmatched: 3. The CDR3 is made up of 13 amino acids. Germline V CDR1 and CDR2: SGHTA, FQGNSA. CDR3 residues: CASSFPTGGGYTF. The DNA for the CDR3 is TGTGCCAGCAGCTTTCCGACAGGGGGCGGCTACACCTTC.

The gene calls are TRBV13 and TRBJ2-7; 10 positions match TRBD2. Per germline, CDR1 PRHDT and CDR2 FYEKMQ (reference sequence). V dropped 5 bases and J dropped 7; count of bases not matched to a gene: 14. The CDR3 covers 16 residues. The chain's CDR3 is CASSGQTSGLISEQYF. DNA for the CDR3: TGTGCCAGCAGCGGACAGACTAGCGGGCTTATCTCGGAGCAGTACTTC.

This clonotype was found once. This chain joins TRBV29-1 and TRBJ2-1; 7 bases map to TRBD2. The CDR3 consists of 16 residues. J was trimmed by 1 base and V by 1 base; bases with no gene match: 7. Germline V gives CDR1 SQVTM, CDR2 ANQGSEA. CDR3 sequence (DNA): TGCAGCGTTGAAGGTTTTGGGAGGGGATCCTACAATGAGCAGTTCTTC. Amino acids: CSVEGFGRGSYNEQFF.

In this sample, this clonotype turned up once. V usage is TRBV6-2 or TRBV6-3 and J usage is TRBJ2-5; 8 bases line up with TRBD2. This CDR3 spans 16 amino acids. CDR1 is MNHEY, CDR2 SVGEGT, per germline. V lost 5 bases and J lost 2; bases outside the gene matches: 10. The CDR3 DNA reads TGTGCCAGCAGTAAACCCAGCGGGAGAGGGCAAGAGACCCAGTACTTC. Protein: CASSKPSGRGQETQYF.

CDR3 sequence reads: CASSEAPGNIQYF. The CDR3 DNA follows: TGTGCCAGCAGTGAAGCCCCCGGGAACATTCAGTACTTC. V gene TRBV2 combines with J gene TRBJ2-4; no reliable D call. Trimming removed 0 bases from V and 7 bases from J, with 7 bases in between. The CDR3 covers 13 residues. Germline-derived CDR1 and CDR2 are SNHLY and FYNNEI. Drawing the rest from reference TRBV2 and TRBJ2-4, the complete variable domain is EPEVTQTPSHQVTQMGQEVILRCVPISNHLYFYWYRQILGQKVEFLVSFYNNEISEKSEIFDDQFSVERPDGSNFTLKIRSTKLEDSAMYFCASSEAPGNIQYFGAGTRLSVL.

The rearrangement joins TRBV5-4 to TRBJ1-4; 7 bases are shared with TRBD1. This CDR3 comprises 15 residues. After removal of 4 bases from V and 0 bases from J, the junction contained 3 bases not matched to a gene. The germline V gene has CDR1 SGHNT and CDR2 YYREEE (reference sequence). The CDR3 DNA reads TGTGCCAGCAGCCCAGGGGGGACAACTAATGAAAAACTGTTTTTT. Its protein product is CASSPGGTTNEKLFF.

The chain employs TRBV5-1 and TRBJ2-6, with 8 bases that match TRBD1. Looked up from germline, CDR1 is SGHRS and CDR2 is YFSETQ. The CDR3 is 16 residues long. V was clipped by 8 bases and J by 4 bases; unmatched bases: 11. The CDR3 nucleotides are TGCGCCAGTTCCTGGGACAGGCTGGCCGGGGCCAACGTCCTGACTTTC. Amino acid sequence: CASSWDRLAGANVLTF.

The chain uses TRBV13 and TRBJ2-7, with D perhaps TRBD1 or TRBD2 (8 bases each). Germline V gives CDR1 PRHDT, CDR2 FYEKMQ (reference sequence). V dropped 5 bases and J dropped 3 bases, with 23 bases sitting between them. CDR3 length: 17 residues. Here the CDR3 reads CASSHGREAGGHYEQYF. In nucleotides, the CDR3 is TGTGCCAGCAGCCATGGGCGGGAGGCAGGGGGCCACTACGAGCAGTACTTC.

For this clonotype: Since no conserved phenylalanine or tryptophan closes the CDR3, a read error is the likely cause. The gene calls are TRBV20-1 and TRBJ2-5; a possible D gene is TRBD2 (6 bases). V lost 0 bases, J lost 3 bases, and 14 bases lay in between. Germline loops: CDR1 DFQATT, CDR2 SNEGSKA (reference sequence). CDR3 size: 15 residues. Written as DNA, the CDR3 is TGCAGTGCTAGAGATCTAGGGACTGGCAAAGAGACCCAGTACCTC. Its protein is CSARDLGTGKETQYL.

The chain recombines TRBV7-2 with TRBJ2-7, with D uncertain. V lost 5 bases and J lost 3, with 11 bases in between. This CDR3 is built from 13 residues. Germline V lookup: CDR1 SGHTA, CDR2 FQGNSA. CDR3 sequence: CASSPPGFYEQYF. The CDR3 nucleotides read TGTGCCAGCAGCCCCCCCGGGTTCTACGAGCAGTACTTC.

V usage is TRBV3-1 and J usage is TRBJ1-3; D is ambiguous. The CDR3 consists of 16 residues. The ends were cut back, 0 bases at V and 0 bases at J, with 9 bases in the middle. The germline V gene has CDR1 LGHDT and CDR2 YNNKEL (reference sequence). The CDR3 DNA is TGTGCCAGCAGCCAAGATGCACGGAGCTCTGGAAACACCATATATTTT. Translated, it gives CASSQDARSSGNTIYF.

V gene TRBV29-1 combines with J gene TRBJ1-2; 7 bases fit TRBD1. V trimming: 5 bases; J trimming: 6 bases; junction bases outside the gene matches: 3. Germline assignment: CDR1 SQVTM and CDR2 ANQGSEA. This CDR3 region has 11 residues. The CDR3 spells CSVRQGDGYTF. Written as DNA, the CDR3 is TGCAGCGTTAGACAGGGAGATGGCTACACCTTC.

The gene calls are TRBV9 and TRBJ1-1; TRBD1 might be the D (6 bases). V was clipped by 0 bases and J by 8 bases, with 14 bases between them. This CDR3 is built from 14 residues. Per the germline V gene, CDR1 is SGDLS and CDR2 is YYNGEE. The CDR3 nucleotides are TGTGCCAGCAGCGTAGGGTCAGGGGAGCTAGAAGCTTTCTTT. Protein sequence: CASSVGSGELEAFF.

The genes are TRBV27 and TRBJ2-3; 7 bases agree with TRBD2. Trimming at V came to 3 bases and at J to 0 bases, leaving 9 bases not matched to a gene. This CDR3 spans 17 amino acids. Germline V CDR1 and CDR2: MNHEY, SMNVEV (reference sequence). The CDR3 protein is CASSLNQRGTSTDTQYF. CDR3 DNA sequence: TGTGCCAGCAGTTTGAACCAGCGGGGCACTAGCACAGATACGCAGTATTTT.